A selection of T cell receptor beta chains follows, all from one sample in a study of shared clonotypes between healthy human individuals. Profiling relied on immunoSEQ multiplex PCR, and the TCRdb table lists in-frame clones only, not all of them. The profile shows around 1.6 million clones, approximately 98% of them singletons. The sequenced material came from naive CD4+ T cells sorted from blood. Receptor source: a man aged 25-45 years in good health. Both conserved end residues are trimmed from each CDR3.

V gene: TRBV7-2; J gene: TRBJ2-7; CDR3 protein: ASSSGQFYEQY
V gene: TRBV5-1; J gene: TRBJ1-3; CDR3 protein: ASSLVAGSGNTIY
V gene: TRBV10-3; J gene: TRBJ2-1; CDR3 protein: AIDPRKGGNEQF
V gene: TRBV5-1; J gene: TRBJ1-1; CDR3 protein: ASSLGAGPEAF
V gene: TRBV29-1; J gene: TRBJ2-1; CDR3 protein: SVVSGSGEQF
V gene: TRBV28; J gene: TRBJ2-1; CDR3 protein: ASSWEVTSAYNEQF
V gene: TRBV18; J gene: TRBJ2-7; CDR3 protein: ASSLEQGPTYEQY
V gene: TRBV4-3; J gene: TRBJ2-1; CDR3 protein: ASSGNGRGSYNEQF
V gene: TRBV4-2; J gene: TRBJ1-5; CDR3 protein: ASSQGDRPETLGNQPQH
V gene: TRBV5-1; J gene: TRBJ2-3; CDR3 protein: ATRLGATDTQY
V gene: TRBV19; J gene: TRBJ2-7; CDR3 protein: ASSIGRTGTGFYEQY
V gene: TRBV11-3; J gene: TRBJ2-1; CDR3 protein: ASSISGTGDEQF
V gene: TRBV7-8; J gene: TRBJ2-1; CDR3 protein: ASRSGTRVYNEQF
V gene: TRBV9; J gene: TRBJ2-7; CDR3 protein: ASSVALDNSYEQY
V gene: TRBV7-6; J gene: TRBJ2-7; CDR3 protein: ASQGTGYEQY
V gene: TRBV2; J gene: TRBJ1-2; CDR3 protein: ASNSLTYGYT
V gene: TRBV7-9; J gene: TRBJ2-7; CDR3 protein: ASSLGLTSGDYEQY
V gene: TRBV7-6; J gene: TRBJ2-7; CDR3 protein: ASSLGDKSYEQY
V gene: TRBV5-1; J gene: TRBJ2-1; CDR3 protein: ASSLMASRTNEQF
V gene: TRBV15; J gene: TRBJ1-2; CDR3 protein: ATSRDRVISYGYT
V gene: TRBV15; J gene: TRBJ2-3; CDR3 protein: ATSRAPSGQSTDTQY
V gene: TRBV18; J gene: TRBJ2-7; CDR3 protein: ASSPRLRGKRDEQY
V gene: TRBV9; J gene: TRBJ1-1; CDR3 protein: ASSVVPAGGTEAF
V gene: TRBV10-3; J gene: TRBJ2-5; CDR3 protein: AISESLAGEETQY
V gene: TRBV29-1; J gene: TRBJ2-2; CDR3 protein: SVVLADFTGELF
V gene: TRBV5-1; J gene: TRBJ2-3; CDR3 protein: ASSLGRGLELIDTQY
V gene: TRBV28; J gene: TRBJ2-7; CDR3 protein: ASSGTLWREGYIYEQY
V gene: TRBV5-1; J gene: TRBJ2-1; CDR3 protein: ASSLVAQTVRPDNEQF
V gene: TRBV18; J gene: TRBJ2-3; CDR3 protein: ASSPPGDTQY